The 13 T cell receptor beta chains below all came from one sample that was sequenced in a study of shared clonotypes between healthy human individuals. Naive-designated CD8 cells lacked CD45RO, were positively enriched for CCR7, and omitted terminally differentiated effector memory CD45RA+ cells. Sequencing used immunoSEQ multiplex PCR; TCRdb keeps in-frame clones, though not all of them. The sample has about 870,000 clones, around 92% seen once. Sequenced material: naive CD8+ T cells sorted from blood. The receptors derive from a man between 25 and 39 years old in good health.

V usage is TRBV14 and J usage is TRBJ2-1; 10 nucleotides align to TRBD2. The CDR3 runs 16 residues. V was clipped by 5 bases and J by 5 bases; unmatched bases: 9. From germline, CDR1 is SGHDN and CDR2 FVKESK. The CDR3 nucleotides are TGTGCCAGCAGCGACTTAGCGGGAGGAACCCACAATGAGCAGTTCTTC. Its protein is CASSDLAGGTHNEQFF. The full variable domain, its missing parts supplied by reference TRBV14 and TRBJ2-1, is EAGVTQFPSHSVIEKGQTVTLRCDPISGHDNLYWYRRVMGKEIKFLLHFVKESKQDESGMPNNRFLAERTGGTYSTLKVQPAELEDSGVYFCASSDLAGGTHNEQFFGPGTRLTVL.

The chain combines TRBV27 with TRBJ2-1, with D possibly matching TRBD2 (5 bases). Germline CDR1 MNHEY, CDR2 SMNVEV (reference sequence). This CDR3 is built from 11 residues. V lost 5 bases, J lost 7 bases, and 6 bases lay in between. The DNA of the CDR3 is TGTGCCAGCAGTGAGGGAAATGAGCAGTTCTTC. Amino acid sequence: CASSEGNEQFF.

The chain employs TRBV27 and TRBJ1-5; 8 bases are a match to TRBD1. The V segment lost 6 bases and the J segment 4 bases; nucleotides outside the gene matches: 8. Looked up from germline, CDR1 is MNHEY and CDR2 is SMNVEV (reference sequence). This CDR3 is built from 15 residues. The CDR3 DNA reads TGTGCCAGCAGCTACGGACAGGGCTGGAATCAGCCCCAGCATTTT. Its protein is CASSYGQGWNQPQHF.

In DNA, the CDR3 is TGCGCCAGCAGCGGGGAGGGGACTAGCGGGAGGCCTTCCACAGATACGCAGTATTTT. Translating gives CASSGEGTSGRPSTDTQYF. The chain links TRBV5-1 to TRBJ2-3, with 15 bases matching TRBD2. The CDR3 is made up of 19 amino acids. Germline V gene lookup returns CDR1 SGHRS and CDR2 YFSETQ. After removal of 4 bases from V and 2 bases from J, the junction contained 11 bases not matched to a gene.

The chain has TRBV7-2 and TRBJ2-7; D is unresolved. Germline loops: CDR1 SGHTA, CDR2 FQGNSA. Trimming shortened V by 0 bases and J by 2 bases, and 8 bases separated the two germline ends. The CDR3 contains 14 residues. In DNA form, the CDR3 reads TGTGCCAGCAGCTTAGCGGGCAGAACCTACGAGCAGTACTTC. Translated, it gives CASSLAGRTYEQYF.

This clone appeared a single time. The V gene is TRBV6-4, the J gene TRBJ1-2, with TRBD1 identical over 9 bases. The CDR3 is 15 amino acids. The germline V gene has CDR1 MRHNA and CDR2 SNTAGT. Trimming took 2 bases from V and 7 from J; bases not matched to a gene: 8. For the CDR3, the DNA is TGTGCCAGCAGTGACCCGGGACAGGGTGAAAGTGGCTACACCTTC. It translates to CASSDPGQGESGYTF.

This clone appeared a single time. Relative to the germline gene, one junction end is altered; a read error may explain this. V and J are TRBV9 and TRBJ2-3; 12 bases are a match to TRBD2. CDR3 length: 15 amino acids. Per germline, CDR1 SGDLS and CDR2 YYNGEE. Here the CDR3 DNA reads TGTGCCAACAGCGAGGGACTAGCGGGCGCAGATACGCAGTATTTT. Its protein product is CANSEGLAGADTQYF.

The chain combines TRBV18 with TRBJ1-5; D is ambiguous. The CDR3 is 13 amino acids. V dropped 3 bases and J dropped 1 base, with 4 bases sitting between them. The germline gives CDR1 KGHSH, CDR2 LQKENI. The CDR3 protein is CASSPWSNQPQHF. CDR3 coding DNA: TGTGCCAGCTCACCTTGGAGCAATCAGCCCCAGCATTTT.

The chain recombines TRBV7-2 with TRBJ2-3; D gene unclear. The CDR3 has 13 amino acids. CDR1 and CDR2 (germline): SGHTA, FQGNSA. V gave up 6 bases and J gave up 6 bases, with 13 bases separating them. The CDR3 sequence: CASSPLMGDTQYF. DNA for the CDR3: TGTGCCAGCAGTCCATTGATGGGCGATACGCAGTATTTT.

This rearrangement joins TRBV27 to TRBJ2-7; D not resolved. From germline, CDR1 is MNHEY and CDR2 SMNVEV (reference sequence). Deletions cut 5 bases from V and 7 bases from J, with 12 bases between. This CDR3 region has 12 residues. Written as DNA, the CDR3 is TGTGCCAGCAGTAGTCCCGGGTGGGAGCAGTACTTC. This gives the protein CASSSPGWEQYF.

This chain connects TRBV11-2 to TRBJ2-1; 10 nucleotides match TRBD2. V lost 1 base and J lost 4; bases outside the gene matches: 4. The CDR3 extends over 16 amino acids. CDR1 is SGHAT, CDR2 FQNNGV, per germline. The CDR3, as DNA: TGTGCCAGCAGCTTAGTGGGGACTAGCGAATACAATGAGCAGTTCTTC. It codes for CASSLVGTSEYNEQFF.

This chain connects TRBV14 to TRBJ2-5; 15 nucleotides align to TRBD2. The CDR3 loop spans 17 amino acids. The V gene's germline CDR1 is SGHDN and CDR2 FVKESK. Unmatched junction bases numbered 8, after V lost 4 bases and J lost 5 bases. The chain's CDR3 is CASSLGLAGGLGETQYF. The CDR3 nucleotides are TGTGCCAGCAGCCTCGGACTAGCGGGAGGGCTGGGCGAGACCCAGTACTTC. Supplemented by reference TRBV14 and TRBJ2-5, the full variable domain reads EAGVTQFPSHSVIEKGQTVTLRCDPISGHDNLYWYRRVMGKEIKFLLHFVKESKQDESGMPNNRFLAERTGGTYSTLKVQPAELEDSGVYFCASSLGLAGGLGETQYFGPGTRLLVL.

The chain employs TRBV6-1 and TRBJ1-1; perhaps TRBD1 as D (5 bases). CDR1 is MNHNS and CDR2 is SASEGT in the germline V gene. Trimming pared 6 bases from V and 6 bases from J, leaving 8 bases between. The CDR3 runs to 11 residues. The CDR3 here is CASRAGPEAFF. The CDR3 nucleotides read TGTGCCAGCAGGGCGGGACCTGAAGCTTTCTTT.